Presented here are 16 T cell receptor beta chains from one specimen sequenced in a study of blood T cell repertoires in COVID-19. Assay used: immunoSEQ multiplex PCR; TCRdb lists only in-frame clones, some missing. The sample lists 200,000 to 250,000 clones, more than 85% occurring once. What was sequenced was peripheral blood. The receptors were sampled from a man in his 60s with COVID-19, enrolled during active disease.

The chain joins TRBV19 to TRBJ1-4, with a tentative D call TRBD1 (6 bases). The CDR3 consists of 13 residues. With 5 bases removed from V and 5 bases from J, the gap between germline ends came to 9 bases. Germline V gene data show CDR1 as LNHDA and CDR2 as SQIVND (reference sequence). The DNA of the CDR3 is TGTGCCAGTAGTCCCGACAGGAATGAAAAACTGTTTTTT. Protein sequence: CASSPDRNEKLFF.

A single count supports this clone. The chain carries TRBV6-6 and TRBJ2-7; 10 bases map to TRBD1. The length of the CDR3 is 15 residues. Unmatched junction bases numbered 6, after V lost 5 bases and J lost 2 bases. The germline gives CDR1 MNHNY, CDR2 SVGAGI (reference sequence). The CDR3 DNA reads TGTGCCAGCAGTAAGGGACAGGGGAGTACCTACGAGCAGTACTTC. As protein: CASSKGQGSTYEQYF.

This chain links TRBV18 with TRBJ1-2, with D possibly being TRBD1 (6 bases). CDR1 and CDR2 from the germline V gene are KGHSH and LQKENI. V lost 0 bases and J lost 4, with 12 bases in between. The CDR3 extends over 15 amino acids. For the CDR3, the DNA is TGTGCCAGCTCACCACCGGGGGCGGAAGGCTATGGCTACACCTTC. It codes for CASSPPGAEGYGYTF.

This clone was found once. This sequence joins TRBV25-1 and TRBJ1-5; D gene uncertain. The CDR3 is 15 amino acids. The germline V gene has CDR1 MGHDK and CDR2 SYGVNS. The V gene lost 1 base and the J gene lost 7 bases, with 14 bases spanning the gap. CDR3 amino acids: CASSELAGSEQPQHF. For the CDR3, the DNA is TGTGCCAGCAGTGAATTGGCAGGCTCGGAACAGCCCCAGCATTTT.

This chain connects TRBV19 to TRBJ2-1, with D tentatively TRBD2 (5 bases). Germline V gene data show CDR1 as LNHDA and CDR2 as SQIVND (reference sequence). CDR3 size: 17 residues. The V end lost 4 bases, the J end lost 4 bases, and 20 bases lay between the germline ends. The CDR3 loop is CASSRGLAPRGYNEQFF. For the CDR3, the DNA is TGTGCCAGTAGTAGAGGGCTAGCCCCCCGAGGGTACAATGAGCAGTTCTTC.

This clone was seen only once. V usage is TRBV6-5 and J usage is TRBJ2-7; D perhaps matches TRBD1 (5 bases). This CDR3 is 15 amino acids long. Deletions cut 8 bases from V and 0 bases from J, with 17 bases between. CDR1 is MNHEY, CDR2 SVGAGI, per germline. The CDR3 region is CASRSRGGISYEQYF. The CDR3 DNA follows: TGTGCCAGCCGGTCTAGGGGTGGGATCTCCTACGAGCAGTACTTC.

This chain links TRBV7-9 with TRBJ1-2, with a possible D match to TRBD1 (5 bases). Trimming cost V 3 bases and J 1 base, with 12 bases left between them. The germline CDR1 and CDR2 sequences are SEHNR and FQNEAQ (reference sequence). The CDR3 is 15 amino acids. The CDR3 DNA reads as TGTGCCAGCAGCTTGACGACAGTCGTTAACTATGGCTACACCTTC. Protein: CASSLTTVVNYGYTF.

The chain carries TRBV6-4 and TRBJ1-5; D unclear. CDR3 length: 13 amino acids. The V end was cut by 4 bases, the J end by 2 bases, with 6 bases between. Germline V gene lookup returns CDR1 MRHNA and CDR2 SNTAGT. The CDR3 loop reads CASSVSGNQPQHF. DNA of the CDR3: TGTGCCAGCAGTGTTTCTGGCAATCAGCCCCAGCATTTT.

This chain connects TRBV15 to TRBJ2-7; D is ambiguous. V was shortened by 0 bases and J by 0 bases, with 6 bases between the two germline ends. The CDR3 runs 14 residues. Germline CDR1 is LNHNV and CDR2 is YYDKDF (reference sequence). DNA for the CDR3: TGTGCCACCAGCAGAGAGATTAGCTCCTACGAGCAGTACTTC. Protein product: CATSREISSYEQYF. Complete variable domain (other parts from reference TRBV15 and TRBJ2-7): DAMVIQNPRYQVTQFGKPVTLSCSQTLNHNVMYWYQQKSSQAPKLLFHYYDKDFNNEADTPDNFQSRRPNTSFCFLDIRSPGLGDTAMYLCATSREISSYEQYFGPGTRLTVT.

The chain employs TRBV4-2 and TRBJ1-1, with 7 bases that match TRBD1. V was clipped by 0 bases and J by 4 bases; unmatched bases: 5. This CDR3 spans 15 amino acids. Germline assignment: CDR1 LGHNA and CDR2 YNFKEQ. CDR3 DNA sequence: TGTGCCAGCAGCCAAGATACAGGGGAAGGCACTGAAGCTTTCTTT. This sequence encodes CASSQDTGEGTEAFF.

The CDR3 protein is CASSQPGQGANYGYTF. In DNA, the CDR3 is TGCGCCAGCAGCCAACCGGGACAGGGGGCTAACTATGGCTACACCTTC. This chain joins TRBV4-1 and TRBJ1-2, with 11 bases matching TRBD1. This CDR3 has 16 residues. Trimming at V came to 2 bases and at J to 0 bases, leaving 2 bases not matched to a gene. CDR1 and CDR2 from the germline V gene are MGHRA and YSYEKL.

This chain connects TRBV28 to TRBJ1-1; TRBD1 matches 9 bases. Germline V lookup: CDR1 MDHEN, CDR2 SYDVKM. Losses at the gene ends were 4 bases for V and 4 bases for J; bases not matched to a gene: 7. The CDR3 is 15 residues long. The CDR3 DNA reads as TGTGCCAGCAGTTCTACAGGGGGCGCGATCACTGAAGCTTTCTTT. It yields the protein CASSSTGGAITEAFF.

The rearrangement uses TRBV5-8 and TRBJ2-5; the D gene is possibly TRBD2 (8 bases). CDR1 and CDR2 from the germline V gene are SGHTS and YDEGEE. The CDR3 sequence is 17 residues long. V was pared by 4 bases and J by 2 bases, with 21 bases between. The CDR3 DNA reads TGTGCCAGCAGCCTACGGGGGGGACAGCTACTACAAGAGACCCAGTACTTC. Translation: CASSLRGGQLLQETQYF.

This clone was seen a handful of times. The V gene is TRBV19, the J gene TRBJ2-1; D uncertain. CDR1 and CDR2 (germline): LNHDA, SQIVND (reference sequence). This CDR3 is built from 12 residues. V was shortened by 5 bases and J by 1 base, with 3 bases between the two germline ends. The CDR3 DNA follows: TGTGCCAGTAGTGCGTCCTACAATGAGCAGTTCTTC. It is translated as CASSASYNEQFF.

The gene calls are TRBV5-4 and TRBJ2-3; D is possibly TRBD2 (5 bases). This CDR3 region has 14 residues. Trimming took off 2 bases at V and 6 bases at J, with 13 bases between the two ends. Germline values: CDR1 SGHNT, CDR2 YYREEE (reference sequence). DNA of the CDR3: TGTGCCAGCAGCTTTTCTGGGAGTTCCGATACGCAGTATTTT. Translated, it gives CASSFSGSSDTQYF.

The chain uses TRBV4-2 and TRBJ1-2, with 9 bases that match TRBD1. The V segment lost 3 bases and the J segment 5 bases; nucleotides outside the gene matches: 7. Germline CDR1 is LGHNA and CDR2 is YNFKEQ. This CDR3 is 15 amino acids long. This CDR3 reads CASSQAGQGDYGYTF. The CDR3 DNA follows: TGTGCCAGCAGCCAGGCGGGACAGGGAGATTATGGCTACACCTTC.